The rows below give T cell receptor beta chains drawn from one sample of a study of shared clonotypes between healthy human individuals. The protocol was immunoSEQ multiplex PCR, while the TCRdb copy is restricted to in-frame clones and leaves out a portion. The sample includes over a million clones, about 77% seen only once; the top ten take around 1.5%. The specimen was memory CD4+ T cells sorted from blood. The receptors originated from a man in his late teens or twenties in good health. Both conserved end residues are part of each CDR3. Each record gives: J gene, CDR3 length, V gene, D gene, clone size, CDR3 DNA, CDR3 protein. The D gene is left open where the match is weak. Not all rows give a size; the values are once, few, many and, for expanded clones, a class.

TRBJ2-2 18 TRBV30 TRBD2 once TGTGCCTGGAGTCCCCCCTCGGGTAGCGGGAGGAAGGGGGGGGAGCTGTTTTTT CAWSPPSGSGRKGGELFF
TRBJ2-3 14 TRBV6-1 TRBD2 NA TGTGCCAGCAGTGAATGGGGACTAACAGATACGCAGTATTTT CASSEWGLTDTQYF
TRBJ2-3 15 TRBV5-1 NA NA TGCGCCAGCAGTAGTCAGGGACGTTACACAGATACGCAGTATTTT CASSSQGRYTDTQYF
TRBJ2-1 17 TRBV10-3 TRBD2 NA TGTGCCATCAGTGAGCCGCGGACTAGCGGGACATACAATGAGCAGTTCTTC CAISEPRTSGTYNEQFF
TRBJ1-5 20 TRBV12-2 NA NA TGTGCAAGTCGCTTAGGCCCCGATCAAGGGGGAGGAGGGAGGAATCAGCCCCAGCATTTT CASRLGPDQGGGGRNQPQHF
TRBJ2-7 14 TRBV18 TRBD2 NA TGTGCCAGCTCACGGGCTAGCGGGTCATACGAGCAGTACTTC CASSRASGSYEQYF
TRBJ2-7 14 TRBV2 NA NA TGTGCCAGCAGACCGGACCGGGGGAGCTACGAGCAGTACTTC CASRPDRGSYEQYF
TRBJ1-1 13 TRBV7-2 NA NA TGTGCCAGCAGCTTCGGGGTAAAGACTGAAGCTTTCTTT CASSFGVKTEAFF
TRBJ1-5 14 TRBV6-6 NA once TGTGCCAGCAGTTACTCGGGGGCGCGAAATCCCCAGCATTTT CASSYSGARNPQHF
TRBJ2-2 15 TRBV7-3 TRBD1 NA TGTGCCAGCAGCTTAACCGGGACAGGGATCGGGGAGCTGTTTTTT CASSLTGTGIGELFF
TRBJ1-6 16 TRBV18 NA NA TGTGCCAGCTCACCAAAGAGGGACAATCCTTATTCACCCCTCCACTTT CASSPKRDNPYSPLHF
TRBJ1-5 19 TRBV7-2 NA NA TGTGCCAGCAGCTTATTTATACGGCAGGGAGGGGGTGGCAATCAGCCCCAGCATTTT CASSLFIRQGGGGNQPQHF
TRBJ2-2 16 TRBV2 NA NA TGTGCCACCCCGCCCGTCGGGGGGCCATGGACCGGGGAACTGTTTTTT CATPPVGGPWTGELFF
TRBJ2-7 14 TRBV5-4 NA once TGTGCCAGCAGCAGTCTAGCGAGTACGGGCGAGCAGTACTTC CASSSLASTGEQYF
TRBJ2-7 15 TRBV5-1 NA NA TGCGCCAGCAGCTTGGGGACAGACCGCTCCTACGAGCAGTACTTC CASSLGTDRSYEQYF
TRBJ1-4 13 TRBV7-2 NA NA TGTGCCAGCAGCCCCGGTCCCGAGTTTGGGCTGTTTTTT CASSPGPEFGLFF
TRBJ2-7 11 TRBV30 NA NA TGTGCCTGGAATGTGGGGCCCGAGCAGTACTTC CAWNVGPEQYF
TRBJ2-7 18 TRBV7-2 TRBD2 once TGTGCCAGCAGCTTAGCGGGTGGGACTAGCGCTACCCCCTACGAGCAGTACTTC CASSLAGGTSATPYEQYF
TRBJ2-3 14 TRBV7-9 TRBD2 NA TGTGCCAGCAGCCCAGGACTAGCCGCAGATACGCAGTATTTT CASSPGLAADTQYF
TRBJ1-1 13 TRBV7-2 NA NA TGTGCCAGCAGCCAAACATTGCGCACTGAAGCTTTCTTT CASSQTLRTEAFF
TRBJ1-2 15 TRBV6-5 TRBD1 NA TGTGCCAGCAGTTACACACAGGGGGCGGTGTATGGCTACACCTTC CASSYTQGAVYGYTF
TRBJ2-2 18 TRBV29-1 TRBD2 NA TGCAGCGTTGGCCGGGATGGACTAGCGGGACCTAACACCGGGGAGCTGTTTTTT CSVGRDGLAGPNTGELFF
TRBJ1-1 14 TRBV7-9 NA NA TGTGCCAGCAGCTTCGGAGGCGGCAACACTGAAGCTTTCTTT CASSFGGGNTEAFF
TRBJ1-1 14 TRBV5-1 NA NA TGCGCCAGCAGCTTGGCCAGGGATTACACTGAAGCTTTCTTT CASSLARDYTEAFF
TRBJ2-2 14 TRBV5-1 NA NA TGCGCCAGCAGCTTCGAGACTAACACCGGGGAGCTGTTTTTT CASSFETNTGELFF
TRBJ2-5 15 TRBV10-3 TRBD2 NA TGTGCCATCTCCCCGGGACTAGCGATTATTGAGACCCAGTACTTC CAISPGLAIIETQYF
TRBJ1-2 13 TRBV11-2 NA NA TGTGCCAGCAGCCCCGAGACGGTAGGAGGCTACACCTTC CASSPETVGGYTF
TRBJ2-7 12 TRBV28 NA NA TGTGCCAGCAGGGGTCACTCCTACGAGCAGTACTTC CASRGHSYEQYF